The 29 T cell receptor beta chains below all came from one sample that was sequenced in a study of T cell changes during pregnancy in multiple sclerosis. Generated by immunoSEQ multiplex PCR, the TCRdb table keeps only in-frame clones and is missing some. The table records roughly 84,000 clones, 80% to 95% of them present only once. The sample here was peripheral blood, taken in the third trimester of pregnancy. The receptors here all came from a female donor in good health, enrolled as a control in a pregnancy study.

The chain couples TRBV5-8 to TRBJ1-3; D is uncertain. With 2 bases removed from V and 0 bases from J, the gap between germline ends came to 9 bases. CDR1 is SGHTS, CDR2 YDEGEE, per germline. CDR3 size: 15 residues. As DNA, the CDR3 is TGTGCCAGCAGCTTAGGAGGAAACTCTGGAAACACCATATATTTT. Protein product: CASSLGGNSGNTIYF.

The J gene is TRBJ2-7, the V gene TRBV7-2; the match to TRBD1 covers 10 bases. Germline lookup yields CDR1 SGHTA and CDR2 FQGNSA. The CDR3 is 15 amino acids. The V gene end was trimmed by 3 bases and the J gene end by 2 bases; junction bases not matched to a gene: 4. CDR3 bases: TGTGCCAGCAGCTTGGGACAGGGGAGCGCCTACGAGCAGTACTTC. This gives the protein CASSLGQGSAYEQYF.

The chain has TRBV2 and TRBJ1-2; 9 positions agree with TRBD1. CDR1 and CDR2 from the germline V gene are SNHLY and FYNNEI. The CDR3 spans 15 residues. V was clipped by 4 bases and J by 4 bases; unmatched bases: 7. CDR3 loop: CASSVNTGQGYGYTF. CDR3 in DNA: TGTGCCAGCAGTGTTAATACGGGACAGGGCTATGGCTACACCTTC.

This clone is a singleton in its sample. The chain couples TRBV19 to TRBJ2-7; TRBD2 agrees at 7 bases. Germline-derived CDR1 and CDR2 are LNHDA and SQIVND (reference sequence). The ends lost 3 bases at V and 6 bases at J; junction bases unmatched: 2. The CDR3 spans 12 residues. In nucleotides, the CDR3 is TGTGCCAGTAGTATGGGGGGGACCGAGCAGTACTTC. Its translation: CASSMGGTEQYF.

The V call is TRBV9, the J call TRBJ2-3; a weak D match, TRBD2 (5 bases). The length of the CDR3 is 15 residues. V lost 0 bases, J lost 0 bases, and 8 bases lay in between. Per germline, CDR1 SGDLS and CDR2 YYNGEE. Written as DNA, the CDR3 is TGTGCCAGCAGCGTAGATCGGACTAGCACAGATACGCAGTATTTT. It yields the protein CASSVDRTSTDTQYF.

The chain carries TRBV5-5 and TRBJ1-2; TRBD1 agrees at 9 bases. J gave up 1 base and V 4 bases, and 2 bases lay outside the gene matches. This CDR3 comprises 14 residues. The germline CDR1 and CDR2 sequences are SGHKS and YYEKEE (reference sequence). CDR3 in DNA: TGTGCCAGCAGCCCGGGACAGGGTAACTATGGCTACACCTTC. This codes for CASSPGQGNYGYTF.

The J gene is TRBJ2-5, the V gene TRBV2; 10 bases agree with TRBD2. This CDR3 region has 14 residues. The trim removed 3 bases at V and 8 bases at J, leaving 6 bases unmatched. CDR1 and CDR2 (germline): SNHLY, FYNNEI. CDR3 in amino acids: CASSDGTSANTQYF. The CDR3 nucleotides are TGTGCCAGCAGTGATGGGACTAGCGCTAACACCCAGTACTTC.

V gene TRBV19 combines with J gene TRBJ2-2; D is uncertain. CDR1 and CDR2 from the germline V gene are LNHDA and SQIVND (reference sequence). Trimming left V 5 bases short and J 8 bases short, with 21 bases between. The CDR3 is 16 amino acids. The CDR3 sequence is CASSPPEYGSRGELFF. The CDR3 DNA sequence: TGTGCCAGTAGTCCCCCAGAATACGGGTCTCGAGGGGAGCTGTTTTTT.

The genes are TRBV5-1 and TRBJ2-1; D is ambiguous. CDR3 length: 16 amino acids. V was clipped by 3 bases and J by 2 bases, with 15 bases between them. Per germline, CDR1 SGHRS and CDR2 YFSETQ. CDR3: CASSWALAPPYNEQFF. DNA of the CDR3: TGCGCCAGCAGCTGGGCCCTTGCCCCTCCCTACAATGAGCAGTTCTTC.

The chain is built from TRBV6-1 and TRBJ2-2; 12 bases map to TRBD2. The CDR3 has 16 residues. Germline lookup yields CDR1 MNHNS and CDR2 SASEGT. V lost 1 base, J lost 7 bases, and 4 bases stayed unmatched. The CDR3 bases are TGTGCCAGCAGTGAAGGTTTACTAGCGGGAGGCGGGGAGCTGTTTTTT. Translating gives CASSEGLLAGGGELFF.

V and J are TRBV9 and TRBJ2-7, with a possible D match to TRBD1 (6 bases). This CDR3 contains 14 residues. Germline-derived CDR1 and CDR2 are SGDLS and YYNGEE. V lost 4 bases to trimming and J lost 2 bases, with 13 bases between them. The CDR3 sequence: CASSLGTPAYEQYF. CDR3 in DNA: TGTGCCAGCAGCCTAGGGACACCAGCCTACGAGCAGTACTTC.

This chain joins TRBV27 and TRBJ2-7, with TRBD1 identical over 8 bases. The CDR3 totals 13 residues. Per germline, CDR1 MNHEY and CDR2 SMNVEV (reference sequence). J lost 8 bases, V lost 3 bases, and 6 bases had no gene match. In DNA form, the CDR3 reads TGTGCCAGCAGTTTCGGACAGGGAAGGCAGCAGTACTTC. It yields the protein CASSFGQGRQQYF.

This chain links TRBV7-6 with TRBJ2-3; D ambiguous. The CDR3 consists of 14 residues. Germline CDR1 SGHVS, CDR2 FNYEAQ. Trimming pared 5 bases from V and 2 bases from J, leaving 11 bases between. The CDR3 here is CASSPYFYTDTQYF. The CDR3 nucleotides read TGTGCCAGCAGCCCCTACTTCTACACAGATACGCAGTATTTT.

The CDR3 bases are TGTGCCAGCAGCAGGGCCCAAGAGACCCAGTACTTC. Amino acid sequence: CASSRAQETQYF. The chain has TRBV2 and TRBJ2-5; weak D call: TRBD1 (5 bases). V shed 6 bases and J shed 1 base, with 6 bases lying between them. The germline CDR1 and CDR2 sequences are SNHLY and FYNNEI. The CDR3 is 12 amino acids.

The genes are TRBV9 and TRBJ2-7; the match to TRBD1 covers 10 bases. Germline values: CDR1 SGDLS, CDR2 YYNGEE. The CDR3 spans 15 residues. Trimming removed 4 bases from V and 0 bases from J; junction bases left unmatched: 4. Here the CDR3 reads CASSLRDRGSYEQYF. CDR3 in DNA: TGTGCCAGCAGCCTCCGGGACAGGGGCTCCTACGAGCAGTACTTC.

The chain is built from TRBV4-1 and TRBJ1-2; D call uncertain. Germline CDR1 is MGHRA and CDR2 is YSYEKL. Between the trimmed V and J ends, which lost 0 bases and 1 base, there was a span of 3 bases. The CDR3 totals 13 residues. The CDR3 spells CASSQDLNYGYTF. The CDR3 region has the DNA TGCGCCAGCAGCCAAGATCTTAACTATGGCTACACCTTC.

V usage is TRBV7-2 and J usage is TRBJ2-7; 8 bases are shared with TRBD2. After removal of 1 base from V and 1 base from J, the junction contained 6 bases not matched to a gene. There are 16 residues in the CDR3. Germline V lookup: CDR1 SGHTA, CDR2 FQGNSA. In DNA form, the CDR3 reads TGTGCCAGCAGCTTAGTCTGGCGGGAGGTGTCCTACGAGCAGTACTTC. The encoded protein is CASSLVWREVSYEQYF.

J is TRBJ2-7 and V is TRBV11-2; tentatively, D is TRBD2 (6 bases). Germline V gives CDR1 SGHAT, CDR2 FQNNGV. The CDR3 contains 14 residues. The V and J ends lost 3 bases and 5 bases respectively, with 14 bases between them. CDR3 sequence: CASSLTLATDEQYF. The CDR3 DNA reads as TGTGCCAGCAGCTTGACGCTAGCGACGGACGAGCAGTACTTC.

The rearrangement uses TRBV18 and TRBJ2-7, with a weak D call TRBD1 (6 bases). CDR1 is KGHSH, CDR2 LQKENI, per germline. The V end was cut by 5 bases, the J end by 2 bases, with 13 bases between. This CDR3 has 14 amino acids. CDR3 coding DNA: TGTGCCAGCTCAACAGGGTCCCCCACCTACGAGCAGTACTTC. Protein sequence: CASSTGSPTYEQYF. The entire variable domain, with the rest obtained from reference TRBV18 and TRBJ2-7, is as follows: NAGVMQNPRHLVRRRGQEARLRCSPMKGHSHVYWYRQLPEEGLKFMVYLQKENIIDESGMPKERFSAEFPKEGPSILRIQQVVRGDSAAYFCASSTGSPTYEQYFGPGTRLTVT.

The chain has TRBV5-1 and TRBJ1-1, with TRBD1 matching over 8 bases. With 0 bases clipped from V and 0 bases from J, the junction kept 4 bases outside the gene matches. The length of the CDR3 is 16 residues. CDR1 SGHRS and CDR2 YFSETQ come from the germline V gene. The CDR3 spells CASSLVRTGLNTEAFF. In nucleotides, the CDR3 is TGCGCCAGCAGCTTGGTAAGGACAGGGTTGAACACTGAAGCTTTCTTT.

This clone came up once. The chain couples TRBV7-2 to TRBJ2-7; a possible D gene is TRBD2 (5 bases). In germline, CDR1 is SGHTA, CDR2 FQGNSA. This CDR3 region has 16 residues. Trimming left V 5 bases short and J 3 bases short, with 20 bases between. The CDR3 reads CASSLLGADLGYEQYF. The CDR3 DNA follows: TGTGCCAGCAGCCTTCTCGGAGCGGACCTAGGCTACGAGCAGTACTTC.

The V call is TRBV28, the J call TRBJ1-5, with 7 bases lining up with TRBD1. The V segment lost 6 bases and the J segment 0 bases; nucleotides outside the gene matches: 11. CDR1 and CDR2 (germline): MDHEN, SYDVKM. This CDR3 is 17 amino acids long. CDR3 protein: CASRETGTLYSNQPQHF. CDR3 sequence (DNA): TGTGCCAGCAGGGAGACAGGGACCCTCTATAGCAATCAGCCCCAGCATTTT.

This clone showed up just a few times. The V gene is TRBV2, the J gene TRBJ1-2, with 9 bases that match TRBD1. Germline V lookup: CDR1 SNHLY, CDR2 FYNNEI. The J segment lost 8 bases and the V segment lost 6 bases, leaving 4 bases of the junction unmatched. The CDR3 loop spans 12 amino acids. CDR3 nucleotides: TGTGCCAGCAGGGGACAGGGTTTAGGCTACACCTTC. Protein sequence: CASRGQGLGYTF.

The V gene is TRBV11-3, the J gene TRBJ2-7; D might be TRBD1 (5 bases). This CDR3 is 14 amino acids long. Germline values: CDR1 SGHNT, CDR2 YENEEA. The V end was cut by 5 bases, the J end by 2 bases, with 13 bases between. CDR3 region: CASSKDPTAYEQYF. CDR3 sequence (DNA): TGTGCCAGCAGCAAAGACCCGACAGCCTACGAGCAGTACTTC.

The count of this clone is one. The chain employs TRBV6-1 and TRBJ2-7; TRBD1 matches at 7 bases. With V trimmed by 2 bases and J by 4 bases, 5 bases remained unmatched. From germline, CDR1 is MNHNS and CDR2 SASEGT. This CDR3 is built from 14 residues. CDR3 coding DNA: TGTGCCAGCAGTGAAAAGGGGGCTTCTTACGAGCAGTACTTC. Amino acids: CASSEKGASYEQYF.

The chain is built from TRBV6-5 and TRBJ2-2, with 9 bases lining up with TRBD1. CDR1 MNHEY and CDR2 SVGAGI come from the germline V gene. This CDR3 region has 15 residues. J was trimmed by 5 bases and V by 7 bases; bases with no gene match: 8. CDR3 sequence reads: CASNSGQGTTGELFF. CDR3 bases: TGTGCCAGCAACTCGGGACAGGGAACGACCGGGGAGCTGTTTTTT.

CDR3 coding DNA: TGTGCCAGCAGCATAAGACAGGGGCGGAGTAATGGCTACACCTTC. Protein sequence: CASSIRQGRSNGYTF. V is TRBV7-2 and J is TRBJ1-2, with TRBD1 identical over 8 bases. This CDR3 region has 15 residues. The V gene's germline CDR1 is SGHTA and CDR2 FQGNSA. Unmatched junction bases numbered 11, after V lost 5 bases and J lost 6 bases.

This chain joins TRBV2 and TRBJ2-3; D is ambiguous. V lost 1 base to trimming and J lost 0 bases, with 5 bases between them. CDR3 size: 14 residues. Germline V gene sequence: CDR1 SNHLY, CDR2 FYNNEI. The CDR3 nucleotides read TGTGCCAGCAGTGAAGTGCGGAGCACAGATACGCAGTATTTT. Protein: CASSEVRSTDTQYF.

V gene TRBV7-2 combines with J gene TRBJ2-7, with no clear D. Germline CDR1 reads SGHTA; CDR2 reads FQGNSA. The V end lost 6 bases, the J end lost 2 bases, and 17 bases lay between the germline ends. The CDR3 runs to 15 residues. The CDR3 spells CASRLIPQLTYEQYF. CDR3 coding DNA: TGTGCCAGCAGGCTTATCCCGCAACTAACCTACGAGCAGTACTTC. The full variable domain, with the rest looked up from reference TRBV7-2 and TRBJ2-7, is GAGVSQSPSNKVTEKGKDVELRCDPISGHTALYWYRQSLGQGLEFLIYFQGNSAPDKSGLPSDRFSAERTGGSVSTLTIQRTQQEDSAVYLCASRLIPQLTYEQYFGPGTRLTVT.